This T cell receptor beta chain appears in the sequencing data of a study of T cells in Graves' hyperthyroidism and ophthalmopathy. Trimming stripped 4 bases from V and 5 bases from J, with 20 bases between. The CDR3 has 16 amino acids. CDR1 and CDR2 (germline): LGHNA, YNFKEQ. The TCR beta CDR3 regions underwent amplification using RNA transcripts as the source. A first-round RT-PCR of the TCR CDR3 used the HTBI primer set. Via MiXCR, TCRdb re-called the multiplex PCR reads, giving one row per CDR3 protein. This table has a few hundred thousand distinct CDR3 sequences, around 14% appearing once. The receptor comes from a woman aged 30 to 39 with Graves' hyperthyroidism. Sequenced input: blood. The chain joins TRBV4-2 to TRBJ1-1; D not resolved. The CDR3 DNA sequence: TGTGCCAGCAGCCTGGACCGTGAGTTGTGGGAAACTGAAGCTTTCTTT. This encodes CASSLDRELWETEAFF.